This entry describes one T cell receptor beta chain. The target antigen is unknown. The sample originates from a study of T cells expressing NK-cell markers. General observations from the study: As a fraction of CD8+ T cells, dominant NKG2C+ clonotypes reached roughly 1.0-7.5% in six donors. Dominance of the CD3+CD56-NKG2C+ fraction by these clonotypes also held in a handful of donors.

CDR3 size: 13 residues. Looked up from germline, CDR1 is ENHRY and CDR2 is SYGVKD. TCRdb re-analyzed the 5' RACE reads; it lists each CDR3 protein once, without DNA. This repertoire includes a few hundred thousand distinct CDR3 sequences. This chain uses TRBV10-3 with TRBJ2-5; the TCRdb D gene call, TRBD1, has no DNA to confirm it. The clonotype originates from a man aged 18 to 29 in good health. Sequencing used blood T cells: a sorted CD56 or NKG2C T cell subset, CD4+ or CD8+ T cells, or bulk PBMC T cells (not recorded which). CDR3 loop: CATRRGRQETQYF.